This T cell receptor (beta chain) emerged from a study of T cells in Graves' hyperthyroidism and ophthalmopathy. Study-level background: Pretreatment peripheral blood was obtained at initial diagnosis. Findings and caveats of the study: Ophthalmopathy could be told apart from stable hyperthyroidism with a 13 V-J model. The model's output predicted ophthalmopathy at a median of approximately 6.5 months prior to onset. Most clonotypes expanded in the thyroid (above 0.001) were also present in blood.

There were TCR beta CDR3 regions amplified from RNA transcripts. The TCR CDR3 first-round RT-PCR relied on the HTBI primer set. TCRdb fed the multiplex PCR reads into MiXCR, producing one record per CDR3 protein. The table records approximately 350,000 distinct CDR3 sequences, 12% to 15% of them present only once. Ten or more counts support this clonotype. Its matching antigen is unknown. The CDR3 is 15 residues long. The V gene end was trimmed by 1 base and the J gene end by 9 bases; junction bases not matched to a gene: 9. Germline CDR1 is LGHNT and CDR2 is FRNRAP. This sequence joins TRBV12-5 and TRBJ2-1, with 7 bases aligning to TRBD2. The clonotype comes from an older woman with Graves' ophthalmopathy. Sequencing used blood. DNA of the CDR3: TGTGCTAGTGGTTTGGCCCCGGGGAGGGTTGGTGAGCAGTTCTTC. This translates into CASGLAPGRVGEQFF.